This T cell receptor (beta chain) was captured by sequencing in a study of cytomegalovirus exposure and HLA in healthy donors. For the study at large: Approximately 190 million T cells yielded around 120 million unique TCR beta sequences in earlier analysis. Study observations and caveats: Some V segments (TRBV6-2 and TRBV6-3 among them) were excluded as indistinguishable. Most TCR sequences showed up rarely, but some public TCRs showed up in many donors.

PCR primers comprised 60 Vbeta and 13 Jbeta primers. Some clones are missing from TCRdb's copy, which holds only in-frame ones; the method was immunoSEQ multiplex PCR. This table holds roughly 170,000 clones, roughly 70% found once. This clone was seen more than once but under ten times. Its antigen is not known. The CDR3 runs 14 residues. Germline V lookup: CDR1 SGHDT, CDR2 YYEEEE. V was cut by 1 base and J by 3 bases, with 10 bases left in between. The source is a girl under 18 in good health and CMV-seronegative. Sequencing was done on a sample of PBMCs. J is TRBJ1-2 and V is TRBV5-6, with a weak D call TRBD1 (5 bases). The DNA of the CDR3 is TGTGCCAGCAGCTTGCTGGGGCCTCACTATGGCTACACCTTC. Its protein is CASSLLGPHYGYTF.